This T cell receptor beta chain was observed in a study of post-analysis software for immune sequencing data. The authors incorporated unique molecular identifiers into the TCR beta cDNA libraries. Input of 1 to 10 million T cells yielded 500,000 to 550,000 cDNA molecules. TCRdb re-derived calls from the PCR reads in MiXCR, one entry per CDR3 protein. In the table there are under 650,000 distinct CDR3 sequences, roughly 45% of which are singletons. This receptor was taken from a girl aged 5-17 years with multiple sclerosis. Sequenced: blood.

DNA for the CDR3: TGTGCCAGCAGCCCAGGGGACAGTCCCTACGAGCAGTACTTC. It encodes CASSPGDSPYEQYF. V is TRBV4-2 and J is TRBJ2-7; 7 nucleotides agree with TRBD1. The CDR3 has 14 amino acids. The trim removed 4 bases at V and 2 bases at J, leaving 5 bases unmatched. CDR1 and CDR2 from the germline V gene are LGHNA and YNFKEQ.